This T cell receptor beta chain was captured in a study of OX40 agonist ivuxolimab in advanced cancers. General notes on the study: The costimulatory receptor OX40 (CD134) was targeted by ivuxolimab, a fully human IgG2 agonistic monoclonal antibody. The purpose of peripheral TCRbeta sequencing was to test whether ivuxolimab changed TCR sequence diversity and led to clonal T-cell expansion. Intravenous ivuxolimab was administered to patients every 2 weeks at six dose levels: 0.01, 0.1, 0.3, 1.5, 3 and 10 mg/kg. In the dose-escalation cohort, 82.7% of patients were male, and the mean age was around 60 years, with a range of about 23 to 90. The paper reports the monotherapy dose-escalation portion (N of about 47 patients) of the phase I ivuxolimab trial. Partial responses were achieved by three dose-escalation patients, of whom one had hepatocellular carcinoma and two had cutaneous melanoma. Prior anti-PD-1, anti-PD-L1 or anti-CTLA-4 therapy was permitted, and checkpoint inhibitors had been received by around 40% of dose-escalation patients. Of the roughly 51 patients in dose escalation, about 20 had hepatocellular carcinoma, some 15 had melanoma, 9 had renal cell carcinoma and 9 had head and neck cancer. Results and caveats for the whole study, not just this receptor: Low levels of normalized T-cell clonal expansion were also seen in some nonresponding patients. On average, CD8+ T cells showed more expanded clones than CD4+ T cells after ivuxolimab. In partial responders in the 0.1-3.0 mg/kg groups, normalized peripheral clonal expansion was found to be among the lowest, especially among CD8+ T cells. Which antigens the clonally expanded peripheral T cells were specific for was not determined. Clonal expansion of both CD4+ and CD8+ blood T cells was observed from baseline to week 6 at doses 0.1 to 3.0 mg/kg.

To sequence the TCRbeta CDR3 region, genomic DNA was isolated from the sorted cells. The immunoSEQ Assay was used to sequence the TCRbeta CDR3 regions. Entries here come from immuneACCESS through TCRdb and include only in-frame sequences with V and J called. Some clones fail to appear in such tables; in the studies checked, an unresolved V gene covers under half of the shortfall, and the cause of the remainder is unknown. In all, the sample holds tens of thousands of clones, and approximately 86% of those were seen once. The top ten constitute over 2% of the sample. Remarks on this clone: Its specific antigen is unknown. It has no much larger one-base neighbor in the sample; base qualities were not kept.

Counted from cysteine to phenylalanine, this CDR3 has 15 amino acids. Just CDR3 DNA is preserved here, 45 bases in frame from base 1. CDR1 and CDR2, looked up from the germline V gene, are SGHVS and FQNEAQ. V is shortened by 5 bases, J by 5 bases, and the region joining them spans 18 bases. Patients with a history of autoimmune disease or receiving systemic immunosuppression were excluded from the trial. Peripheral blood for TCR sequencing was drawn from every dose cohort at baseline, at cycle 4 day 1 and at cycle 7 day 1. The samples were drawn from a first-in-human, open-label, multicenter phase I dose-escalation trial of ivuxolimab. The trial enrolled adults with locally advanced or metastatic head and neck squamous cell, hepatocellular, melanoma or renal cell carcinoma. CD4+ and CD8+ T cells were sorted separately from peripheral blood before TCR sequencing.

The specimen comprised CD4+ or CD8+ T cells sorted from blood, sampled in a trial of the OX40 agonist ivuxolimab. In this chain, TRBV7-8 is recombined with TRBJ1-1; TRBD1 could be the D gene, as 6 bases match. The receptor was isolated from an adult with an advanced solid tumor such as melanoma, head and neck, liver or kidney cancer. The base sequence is TGTGCCAGCAGCCCCCAAGGGGGGATTTGGACTGAAGCTTTCTTT. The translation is CASSPQGGIWTEAFF.